This TCR beta chain was observed in a study of fetal regulatory T cell absence and autoimmunity (dated by TCRdb to 2017 to 2019). With respect to the entire study: Exocrine pancreas autoimmunity was seen in the IPEX patients without clinical diabetes. What the study reported, not specific to this receptor: Cord blood and pancreas had broadly similar TRB gene family usage, which resembled published neonatal and adult repertoires. Compared with cord blood, the pancreas TCR compartment showed significant oligoclonal enrichment, and some top clones were enriched more than 85-fold. The oligoclonal enrichment was taken as support for antigen-driven autoimmunity in the pancreas before birth in IPEX syndrome.

Based on the germline V gene (reference sequence), the CDR1 and CDR2 sequences are SSHAT and FNYEAQ. From cysteine to phenylalanine, the CDR3 is 11 amino acids long. The only DNA kept is the CDR3, 33 bases in frame from the first base. Genomic DNA obtained from frozen pancreas tissue was processed for repertoire sequencing. The DNeasy Blood and Tissue Kit was used to extract roughly 1.9-3.2 ug of genomic DNA from either umbilical cord blood or frozen pancreas. About this clone itself: No cognate antigen has been identified for it. The junction differs from germline at one of its ends, possibly a read error.

On the immunoSEQ human TCRbeta survey platform, a two-step multiplex PCR amplified and barcoded the TCRbeta CDR3 regions. Libraries were sequenced on Illumina instruments, and IgH from the same samples was sequenced in parallel. In the authors' own workflow: Raw reads were filtered against IMGT V, D, J definitions and binned by a nearest-neighbor algorithm to remove PCR and sequencing errors. Clones were defined by identical nucleotide sequence; differential abundance between tissues used per-clone Fisher exact tests with pFDR threshold p<0.01. A minimum inclusion filter of 10 in either sample excluded clones with frequencies too low for statistical inference. The immunoSEQ Analyzer was used for pairwise clonal comparisons, while IMGT tools were used to assess gene family usage. TCRdb took this table from immuneACCESS and kept in-frame rearrangements with V and J called. Such tables lack part of the clones; where checked against another copy, unresolved V genes explain under half of the gap, and the rest is unexplained. The V and J calls and clone size were taken over from that table, and D and trimming were inferred from the DNA. The sample has 95,000 or so clones on record, roughly 70% of them singletons. Clones ranked in the top ten supply 2% of the sample.

The specimen was pancreas tissue. The clonotype originates from a male donor with IPEX syndrome. The chain couples TRBV7-7 to TRBJ2-3, with no confident D gene call. The DNA sequence is TGTGCTAGCAGCTTACCCGGTACGCAGTATTTT. Protein translation: CASSLPGTQYF.